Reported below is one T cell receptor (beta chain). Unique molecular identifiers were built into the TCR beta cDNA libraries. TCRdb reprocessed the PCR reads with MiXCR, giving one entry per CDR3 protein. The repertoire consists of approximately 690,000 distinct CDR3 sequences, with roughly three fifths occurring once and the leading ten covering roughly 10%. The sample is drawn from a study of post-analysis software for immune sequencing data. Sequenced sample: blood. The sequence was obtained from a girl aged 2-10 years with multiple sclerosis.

As DNA, the CDR3 is TGCGCCAGCAGCAAACTTCAGACTAGCGGGAGCCCTGATGAGCAGTTCTTC. Protein product: CASSKLQTSGSPDEQFF. The V call is TRBV5-1, the J call TRBJ2-1; 12 nucleotides align to TRBD2. The length of the CDR3 is 17 residues. CDR1 and CDR2 (germline): SGHRS, YFSETQ. With V trimmed by 4 bases and J by 8 bases, 13 bases remained unmatched. Full variable domain (rest looked up from reference TRBV5-1 and TRBJ2-1): KAGVTQTPRYLIKTRGQQVTLSCSPISGHRSVSWYQQTPGQGLQFLFEYFSETQRNKGNFPGRFSGRQFSNSRSEMNVSTLELGDSALYLCASSKLQTSGSPDEQFFGPGTRLTVL.